A single sample is the source of the 23 T cell receptor beta chains below, sequenced in a study of control samples from healthy donors and cancer patients. TCRdb's table, derived via immunoSEQ multiplex PCR, lists solely in-frame clones and lacks some. The sample holds 150,000 to 200,000 clones, 91% seen once. Sequenced sample: blood. All receptors come from a woman under 40 in good health.

V and J are TRBV11-1 and TRBJ2-5; D gene unclear. Germline CDR1 reads SGHAT; CDR2 reads FQDESV (reference sequence). Trimming cost V 6 bases and J 3 bases, with 11 bases left between them. The length of the CDR3 is 13 residues. The CDR3 coding sequence is TGTGCCAGCAGTTTCCGACCAGAAGAGACCCAGTACTTC. Its protein is CASSFRPEETQYF.

CDR3 amino acids: CSVRFGQGGTEAFF. The CDR3 DNA is TGCAGCGTTCGGTTCGGTCAGGGGGGCACTGAAGCTTTCTTT. This sequence joins TRBV29-1 and TRBJ1-1; 7 nucleotides agree with TRBD1. After removal of 5 bases from V and 4 bases from J, the junction contained 10 bases not matched to a gene. Germline CDR1 SQVTM, CDR2 ANQGSEA. The CDR3 is 14 residues long.

V usage is TRBV3-1 (or the pseudogene TRBV3-2) and J usage is TRBJ1-4; TRBD1 agrees at 10 bases. Per the germline V gene, CDR1 is LGHDT and CDR2 is YNNKEL (reference sequence). This CDR3 spans 16 amino acids. The V segment lost 1 base and the J segment 1 base; nucleotides outside the gene matches: 0. The CDR3 loop is CASSQGDRGTNEKLFF. The CDR3 nucleotides read TGTGCCAGCAGCCAAGGGGACAGGGGAACTAATGAAAAACTGTTTTTT.

This clone appeared once. The V call is TRBV6-2 or TRBV6-3, the J call TRBJ2-4; 9 bases are a match to TRBD2. From germline, CDR1 is MNHEY and CDR2 SVGEGT. The V segment lost 2 bases and the J segment 5 bases; nucleotides outside the gene matches: 1. The CDR3 has 14 amino acids. The CDR3 here is CASSYAGGQNIQYF. The CDR3 DNA is TGTGCCAGCAGTTACGCGGGAGGGCAAAACATTCAGTACTTC.

The V gene is TRBV27, the J gene TRBJ1-2; D perhaps matches TRBD1 (5 bases). V lost 5 bases and J 7 bases, leaving 14 bases between the germline ends. The CDR3 is made up of 13 amino acids. Germline CDR1 reads MNHEY; CDR2 reads SMNVEV (reference sequence). DNA for the CDR3: TGTGCCAGCAGTCGCCATGGGGCGTTTGGCTACACCTTC. Protein: CASSRHGAFGYTF.

The genes are TRBV28 and TRBJ2-7; 8 bases agree with TRBD1. This CDR3 has 13 residues. The V segment lost 5 bases and the J segment 7 bases; nucleotides outside the gene matches: 7. The germline CDR1 and CDR2 sequences are MDHEN and SYDVKM. CDR3 sequence reads: CASSPHRGSEQYF. The DNA of the CDR3 is TGTGCCAGCAGTCCCCACAGGGGGTCAGAGCAGTACTTC.

J is TRBJ1-5 and V is TRBV18; D call uncertain. V was shortened by 2 bases and J by 6 bases, with 8 bases between the two germline ends. In germline, CDR1 is KGHSH, CDR2 LQKENI. This CDR3 region has 13 residues. This chain's CDR3 is CASSPGSSQPQHF. DNA for the CDR3: TGTGCCAGCTCACCAGGGAGTAGTCAGCCCCAGCATTTT.

The V gene is TRBV4-1, the J gene TRBJ2-7; D is perhaps TRBD1 (6 bases). CDR1 MGHRA and CDR2 YSYEKL come from the germline V gene. The CDR3 is 15 residues long. V was trimmed by 0 bases and J by 3 bases, leaving 12 bases between them. This CDR3 is CASSQDTGSYYEQYF. DNA of the CDR3: TGCGCCAGCAGCCAAGATACAGGGTCATACTACGAGCAGTACTTC.

The chain is built from TRBV7-3 and TRBJ1-1, with D tentatively TRBD1 (6 bases). The V end was cut by 1 base, the J end by 1 base, with 10 bases between. This CDR3 has 15 residues. CDR1 and CDR2 from the germline V gene are SGHTA and FQGTGA. CDR3 protein: CASSLIGGGNTEAFF. CDR3 in DNA: TGTGCCAGCAGCTTAATAGGAGGGGGGAACACTGAAGCTTTCTTT.

V usage is TRBV6-6 and J usage is TRBJ1-3, with D tentatively TRBD1 (5 bases). Trimming left V 2 bases short and J 3 bases short, with 14 bases between. Germline CDR1 is MNHNY and CDR2 is SVGAGI (reference sequence). The CDR3 sequence is 16 residues long. The CDR3 DNA reads TGTGCCAGCAGTTACCCTGCTCACGGGGGTGGAAACACCATATATTTT. Amino acids: CASSYPAHGGGNTIYF.

In this sample, this clone turned up once. V and J are TRBV30 and TRBJ1-3; the D gene is possibly TRBD1 (6 bases). From germline, CDR1 is GTSNPN and CDR2 SVGIG (reference sequence). This CDR3 region has 15 residues. Trimming took 2 bases from V and 4 from J, leaving 15 bases between them. In DNA form, the CDR3 reads TGTGCCTGGAGTTTGCGGGGGGCGAAGGGAAACACCATATATTTT. As protein: CAWSLRGAKGNTIYF.

In this sample, this clone turned up once. This rearrangement joins TRBV6-4 to TRBJ2-2; D is ambiguous. Trimming stripped 2 bases from V and 1 base from J, with 5 bases between. Germline-derived CDR1 and CDR2 are MRHNA and SNTAGT. This CDR3 has 14 amino acids. CDR3 loop: CASSDDWNTGELFF. CDR3 bases: TGTGCCAGCAGTGACGATTGGAACACCGGGGAGCTGTTTTTT.

On this clone: The junction differs from germline at one of its ends, possibly a read error. This specimen includes other DNA sequences encoding the same CDR3. The CDR3 sequence is CASSERSATDTQYF. The CDR3 region has the DNA TGCGCCAGCAGTGAGCGGTCGGCCACAGATACGCAGTATTTT. The chain has TRBV6-1 and TRBJ2-3; a possible D gene is TRBD2 (5 bases). Germline CDR1 is MNHNS and CDR2 is SASEGT. CDR3 length equals 14 residues.

The V gene is TRBV19, the J gene TRBJ2-5; D may be TRBD1 (7 bases). Trimming took 7 bases from V and 2 from J, leaving 17 bases between them. The CDR3 runs 15 residues. In germline, CDR1 is LNHDA, CDR2 SQIVND (reference sequence). CDR3 residues: CASKVQAGGQETQYF. The CDR3 region has the DNA TGTGCCAGTAAGGTTCAGGCAGGGGGGCAAGAGACCCAGTACTTC.

The gene calls are TRBV7-2 and TRBJ1-3, with 7 bases lining up with TRBD1. The V gene's germline CDR1 is SGHTA and CDR2 FQGNSA. The CDR3 spans 14 residues. V shed 5 bases and J 1 base; nucleotides not matched to a gene: 2. The CDR3 sequence: CASSLGQSGNTIYF. For the CDR3, the DNA is TGTGCCAGCAGCCTGGGACAGTCTGGAAACACCATATATTTT.

This clone came up a few times. The chain links TRBV15 to TRBJ2-6; possible D gene TRBD1, 6 bases. Germline CDR1 reads LNHNV; CDR2 reads YYDKDF (reference sequence). The CDR3 length is 15 residues. V lost 3 bases and J lost 2, with 8 bases in between. CDR3 amino acids: CATSSQGPGANVLTF. CDR3 bases: TGTGCCACCAGCAGTCAGGGGCCTGGGGCCAACGTCCTGACTTTC.

V and J are TRBV6-5 and TRBJ1-1; perhaps TRBD1 as D (5 bases). CDR1 MNHEY and CDR2 SVGAGI come from the germline V gene. Trimming removed 7 bases from V and 1 base from J, with 13 bases in between. CDR3 size: 14 residues. The CDR3 sequence is CASNRLTGNTEAFF. CDR3 nucleotides: TGTGCCAGCAACAGACTCACAGGGAACACTGAAGCTTTCTTT.

The gene calls are TRBV12-3 or TRBV12-4 and TRBJ1-2; tentative D call: TRBD1 (5 bases). The ends were cut back, 1 base at V and 6 bases at J, with 9 bases in the middle. The CDR3 is made up of 13 amino acids. The CDR3 is CASSLDLRDGYTF. CDR3 sequence (DNA): TGTGCCAGCAGTTTAGATCTCAGGGATGGCTACACCTTC.

The CDR3 loop is CASSLGQGLEAFF. The CDR3 bases are TGTGCCAGCAGTTTGGGACAGGGCCTTGAAGCTTTCTTT. The chain employs TRBV12-3 or TRBV12-4 and TRBJ1-1, with 9 bases that match TRBD1. This CDR3 is 13 amino acids long. V was pared by 3 bases and J by 7 bases, with 3 bases of the junction left unmatched.

This clone was detected once. The J gene is TRBJ1-3, the V gene TRBV11-3; 7 bases are shared with TRBD1. V gave up 1 base and J gave up 0 bases; unmatched junction bases: 3. CDR1 and CDR2 from the germline V gene are SGHNT and YENEEA. The CDR3 has 16 amino acids. Written as DNA, the CDR3 is TGTGCCAGCAGCTTAGGGACAGGAAGCTCTGGAAACACCATATATTTT. Its protein product is CASSLGTGSSGNTIYF.

The V and J genes are TRBV1 and TRBJ2-1; the DNA was not used to check the table's D call, TRBD2. TRBV1 is recorded as a pseudogene. There are 15 residues in the CDR3. The CDR3 region is CTSSLQREPYNEQFF. The CDR3 DNA reads TGCACCAGCAGCCTCCAGCGGGAACCCTACAATGAGCAGTTCTTC.

The chain links TRBV5-5 to TRBJ1-2; 9 bases align to TRBD1. This CDR3 region has 14 residues. J gave up 5 bases and V 0 bases, and 2 bases lay outside the gene matches. The germline CDR1 and CDR2 sequences are SGHKS and YYEKEE (reference sequence). CDR3 coding DNA: TGTGCCAGCAGCTTGGGACAGGGGGGTTATGGCTACACCTTC. The encoded protein is CASSLGQGGYGYTF.

The chain carries TRBV28 and TRBJ2-7; 8 nucleotides align to TRBD1. Germline CDR1 reads MDHEN; CDR2 reads SYDVKM. After removal of 2 bases from V and 5 bases from J, the junction contained 5 bases not matched to a gene. The CDR3 covers 14 residues. For the CDR3, the DNA is TGTGCCAGCAGTTTAGGGTACAGGGGGAACGAGCAGTACTTC. This gives the protein CASSLGYRGNEQYF.